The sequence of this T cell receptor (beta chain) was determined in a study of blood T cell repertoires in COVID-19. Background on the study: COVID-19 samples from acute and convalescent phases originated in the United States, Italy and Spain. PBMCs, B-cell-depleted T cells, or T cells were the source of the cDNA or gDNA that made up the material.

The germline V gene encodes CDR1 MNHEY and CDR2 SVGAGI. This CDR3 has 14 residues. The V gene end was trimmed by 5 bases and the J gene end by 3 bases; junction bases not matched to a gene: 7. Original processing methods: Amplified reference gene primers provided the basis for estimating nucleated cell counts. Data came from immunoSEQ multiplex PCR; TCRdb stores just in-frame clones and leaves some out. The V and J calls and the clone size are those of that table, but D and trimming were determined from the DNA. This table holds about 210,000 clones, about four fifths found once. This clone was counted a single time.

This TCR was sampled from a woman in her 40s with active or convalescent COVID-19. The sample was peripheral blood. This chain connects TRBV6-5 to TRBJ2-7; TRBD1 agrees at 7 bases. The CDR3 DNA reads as TGTGCCAGCAGTCGACAGGGAAGGGGCTACGAGCAGTACTTC. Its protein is CASSRQGRGYEQYF.